The 20 T cell receptor beta chains below come from one sample, sequenced in a study of blood T cells in healthy people across ages. The authors ran a second PCR of 7 to 11 cycles using a sample-barcoded 5' primer and a J-beta primer mix. TCRdb recomputed calls from the 5' RACE reads with MiXCR, one row per CDR3 protein. The sample records fewer than 950,000 distinct CDR3 sequences, approximately 53% being singletons. The sequencing input was blood. These receptors were collected from a man aged 80 or over in good health.

The chain is built from TRBV5-1 and TRBJ2-3; 8 nucleotides align to TRBD2. The V and J ends lost 4 bases and 3 bases, in that order; junction bases with no gene match: 10. The CDR3 extends over 16 amino acids. The germline CDR1 and CDR2 sequences are SGHRS and YFSETQ. For the CDR3, the DNA is TGCGCCAGCAGCCCGGCCCCCCTAGCGGGTACAGATACGCAGTATTTT. This sequence encodes CASSPAPLAGTDTQYF.

The chain carries TRBV10-3 and TRBJ2-5; D possibly corresponds to TRBD1 (6 bases). Matching the DNA end better, TRBJ2-7 makes the J call doubtful. The CDR3 is 12 amino acids. Germline V gene sequence: CDR1 ENHRY, CDR2 SYGVKD. CDR3 bases: TGTGCCGTAAGGGGGTCAAGCGACGAGCAGTACTTC. Protein product: CAVRGSSDEQYF.

The chain recombines TRBV27 with TRBJ2-7, with no clear D. V lost 2 bases, J lost 6 bases, and 11 bases lay in between. CDR3 length equals 13 residues. In germline, CDR1 is MNHEY, CDR2 SMNVEV (reference sequence). The CDR3 region is CASSLRVSVEQYF. CDR3 nucleotides: TGTGCCAGCAGTTTAAGGGTGAGCGTCGAGCAGTACTTC.

V is TRBV5-1 and J is TRBJ2-3; D may match TRBD1 or TRBD2 (7 bases each). Germline V gives CDR1 SGHRS, CDR2 YFSETQ. This CDR3 has 14 residues. V was clipped by 4 bases and J by 14 bases, with 23 bases between them. The CDR3 loop reads CASSLDGGDRYAYF. The CDR3, as DNA: TGCGCCAGCAGCCTAGATGGGGGGGACAGATACGCGTATTTT.

This rearrangement joins TRBV7-2 to TRBJ1-6; D is possibly TRBD1 (5 bases). The CDR3 contains 15 residues. V was cut by 1 base and J by 9 bases, with 13 bases left in between. The germline CDR1 and CDR2 sequences are SGHTA and FQGNSA. The CDR3 nucleotides are TGTGCCAGCAGCTTAGTAGGGCAGGGCTCTTCACCCCTCCACTTT. As protein: CASSLVGQGSSPLHF.

The rearrangement joins TRBV5-1 to TRBJ1-2, with TRBD1 identical over 8 bases. J lost 8 bases, V lost 0 bases, and 6 bases had no gene match. Germline CDR1 and CDR2: SGHRS and YFSETQ. This CDR3 contains 14 residues. CDR3: CASSLESRGQGYTF. CDR3 sequence (DNA): TGCGCCAGCAGCTTGGAGTCCAGGGGGCAAGGCTACACCTTC. The variable domain in full, with the rest retrieved from reference TRBV5-1 and TRBJ1-2, is KAGVTQTPRYLIKTRGQQVTLSCSPISGHRSVSWYQQTPGQGLQFLFEYFSETQRNKGNFPGRFSGRQFSNSRSEMNVSTLELGDSALYLCASSLESRGQGYTFGSGTRLTVV.

The CDR3 nucleotides are TGCAGTGCCAGCAAGGGCCTAGATCAGCCCCAGCATTTT. Its translation: CSASKGLDQPQHF. The chain links TRBV20-1 to TRBJ1-5; D is ambiguous. Germline lookup yields CDR1 DFQATT and CDR2 SNEGSKA (reference sequence). The V and J ends lost 6 bases and 5 bases respectively, with 14 bases between them. This CDR3 spans 13 amino acids.

The chain links TRBV10-3 to TRBJ1-5; D is possibly TRBD1 (5 bases). With 2 bases removed from V and 4 bases from J, the gap between germline ends came to 9 bases. The germline V gene encodes CDR1 ENHRY and CDR2 SYGVKD. There are 14 residues in the CDR3. Here the CDR3 reads CAISERSGNQPQHF. The DNA of the CDR3 is TGTGCCATCAGTGAGAGGTCAGGGAATCAGCCCCAGCATTTT.

This clonotype was observed a few times. V gene TRBV27 combines with J gene TRBJ2-7; D is unclear. Trimming stripped 6 bases from V and 1 base from J, with 13 bases between. This CDR3 is 14 amino acids long. Germline V lookup: CDR1 MNHEY, CDR2 SMNVEV (reference sequence). This CDR3 is CASSVRATSYEQYF. DNA of the CDR3: TGTGCCAGCAGCGTCCGCGCGACGTCCTACGAGCAGTACTTC.

The chain recombines TRBV27 with TRBJ2-7, with D perhaps being TRBD1 or TRBD2 (5 bases each). Trimming cost V 2 bases and J 3 bases, with 17 bases left between them. CDR3 length: 16 residues. Germline CDR1 is MNHEY and CDR2 is SMNVEV (reference sequence). The CDR3 coding sequence is TGTGCCAGCAGTTTACGTCGGGGTGGGGGATACTACGAGCAGTACTTC. It yields the protein CASSLRRGGGYYEQYF.

The chain has TRBV20-1 and TRBJ1-4, with 9 bases fitting TRBD1. The CDR3 totals 15 residues. V gave up 5 bases and J gave up 3 bases; unmatched junction bases: 7. From germline, CDR1 is DFQATT and CDR2 SNEGSKA (reference sequence). The CDR3 sequence: CSAPDRGSSNEKLFF. In DNA, the CDR3 is TGCAGTGCTCCGGACAGGGGCTCTTCTAATGAAAAACTGTTTTTT.

The J gene is TRBJ1-2, the V gene TRBV20-1; TRBD1 matches at 10 bases. CDR1 is DFQATT and CDR2 is SNEGSKA in the germline V gene (reference sequence). The V segment lost 6 bases and the J segment 8 bases; nucleotides outside the gene matches: 12. The CDR3 loop spans 14 amino acids. CDR3 sequence: CSAAPGQGSSGYTF. CDR3 nucleotides: TGCAGTGCGGCTCCGGGACAGGGGAGTAGCGGCTACACCTTC.

Notes on this clonotype: One end of the junction varies from germline; a read error may be responsible. The chain is built from TRBV7-2 and TRBJ1-1, with TRBD1 as a possible D gene (6 bases). The CDR3 length is 14 residues. Germline lookup yields CDR1 SGHTA and CDR2 FQGNSA. CDR3 nucleotides: TGTGACAGCAGCTTATGGGGGGGCCACACTGAAGCTTTCTTT. Translating it yields CDSSLWGGHTEAFF.

The chain uses TRBV7-9 and TRBJ2-4, with D possibly being TRBD2 (6 bases). Trimming cost V 5 bases and J 0 bases, with 26 bases left between them. The germline gives CDR1 SEHNR, CDR2 FQNEAQ (reference sequence). CDR3 size: 20 residues. In DNA, the CDR3 is TGTGCCAGCAGCCCCAATCCCGTGACTAGTGCACACCTAGCCAAAAACATTCAGTACTTC. Amino acid sequence: CASSPNPVTSAHLAKNIQYF.

The chain employs TRBV24-1 and TRBJ1-2; D is undetermined. The V gene's germline CDR1 is KGHDR and CDR2 SFDVKD. This CDR3 contains 12 residues. V shed 9 bases and J shed 7 bases, with 14 bases lying between them. The CDR3 loop is CATWALYSGYTF. CDR3 DNA sequence: TGTGCCACCTGGGCCCTTTACTCTGGCTACACCTTC.

The chain carries TRBV7-2 and TRBJ2-3; TRBD2 is a possible D gene (5 bases). CDR1 SGHTA and CDR2 FQGNSA come from the germline V gene. This CDR3 spans 13 amino acids. V was pared by 4 bases and J by 5 bases, with 10 bases between. DNA for the CDR3: TGTGCCAGCAGCTCGGAGGCGGAAGATACGCAGTATTTT. Encoded protein: CASSSEAEDTQYF.

This clonotype appeared once. The chain combines TRBV7-2 with TRBJ1-1; 8 bases are a match to TRBD1. The J segment lost 5 bases and the V segment lost 4 bases, leaving 6 bases of the junction unmatched. Germline CDR1 is SGHTA and CDR2 is FQGNSA. This CDR3 is built from 14 residues. CDR3 in DNA: TGTGCCAGCAGCTCCAAACAGGGGGGGACTGAAGCTTTCTTT. This sequence encodes CASSSKQGGTEAFF. Variable domain in full (rest from reference TRBV7-2 and TRBJ1-1): GAGVSQSPSNKVTEKGKDVELRCDPISGHTALYWYRQSLGQGLEFLIYFQGNSAPDKSGLPSDRFSAERTGGSVSTLTIQRTQQEDSAVYLCASSSKQGGTEAFFGQGTRLTVV.

The V and J genes are TRBV6-5 and TRBJ2-1, with D tentatively TRBD2 (6 bases). In germline, CDR1 is MNHEY, CDR2 SVGAGI. The CDR3 runs 15 residues. V gave up 2 bases and J gave up 5 bases, with 13 bases separating them. The CDR3 spells CASSYPGLVNNEQFF. The DNA for the CDR3 is TGTGCCAGCAGTTACCCGGGACTGGTGAACAATGAGCAGTTCTTC.

The chain carries TRBV5-1 and TRBJ2-5, with 8 bases identical to TRBD2. Germline V gene lookup returns CDR1 SGHRS and CDR2 YFSETQ. V dropped 2 bases and J dropped 4; count of bases not matched to a gene: 10. The length of the CDR3 is 16 residues. CDR3 sequence reads: CASSFTGGGTGETQYF. The CDR3 nucleotides are TGCGCCAGCAGCTTCACTGGCGGGGGGACCGGAGAGACCCAGTACTTC.

V is TRBV5-1 and J is TRBJ2-3; 12 bases align to TRBD2. Germline trimming cut 7 bases from V and 6 bases from J; bases unmatched to any gene: 6. The CDR3 extends over 14 amino acids. Germline V gene sequence: CDR1 SGHRS, CDR2 YFSETQ. This CDR3 is CASQTSGSGDTQYF. DNA for the CDR3: TGCGCCAGCCAGACTAGCGGGAGCGGTGATACGCAGTATTTT. Together with reference TRBV5-1 and TRBJ2-3, the CDR3 gives the full variable domain: KAGVTQTPRYLIKTRGQQVTLSCSPISGHRSVSWYQQTPGQGLQFLFEYFSETQRNKGNFPGRFSGRQFSNSRSEMNVSTLELGDSALYLCASQTSGSGDTQYFGPGTRLTVL.